This T cell receptor beta chain is drawn from a study of CD8 T cells in Susac syndrome. The CDR3 runs 16 residues. CDR1 is LNHDA and CDR2 is SQIVND in the germline V gene (reference sequence). The J segment lost 5 bases and the V segment lost 5 bases, leaving 7 bases of the junction unmatched. The authors reverse transcribed roughly 0.45 to 1 ug RNA with random hexamers. Via MiXCR, TCRdb re-called the immunoSEQ multiplex PCR reads, giving one row per CDR3 protein. The sample holds around 170,000 distinct CDR3 sequences; 90% to 97% are singletons and the top ten take 0.098%. Sequencing of TCR beta was performed on blood CD8+ and CD4+ T cells.

The rearrangement joins TRBV19 to TRBJ1-6; TRBD1 aligns across 9 bases. The sample comprised CD4+ T cells from PBMCs. The TCR originated in a human donor with Susac syndrome. As DNA, the CDR3 is TGTGCCAGTAGTGACAGGGGGAGACTTAATAATTCACCCCTCCACTTT. Protein product: CASSDRGRLNNSPLHF.